The rows below give T cell receptor beta chains drawn from one sample of a study of blood T cell repertoires in COVID-19. Method: immunoSEQ multiplex PCR; TCRdb's copy keeps in-frame clones and lacks some. The sample includes about 460,000 clones, around nine tenths of them seen just once. Sequencing used PBMCs or T cells enriched from blood (not recorded which). Receptors originate from an older woman who had recovered from COVID-19. CDR3s include the opening cysteine and the closing phenylalanine or tryptophan. D genes are given only for firm matches. Expanded clones get a size class; other rows say once, few or many, or leave the size out.

abundance	v_gene	j_gene	d_gene	CDR3nt	CDR3aa
few	TRBV30	TRBJ2-3	-	TGTGCCTGGAGTCTGGGGCTAGGGTCAGATACGCAGTATTTT	CAWSLGLGSDTQYF
-	TRBV5-5	TRBJ1-5	TRBD1	TGTGCCAGCAGCTTGTGGGACAGGGTTTTGACTGAGCCCCAGCATTTT	CASSLWDRVLTEPQHF
-	TRBV7-2	TRBJ1-2	TRBD1	TGTGCCAGCAGCCGGGACAGCTTTAACTATGGCTACACCTTC	CASSRDSFNYGYTF
-	TRBV2	TRBJ2-2	-	TGTGCCAGCAGTGAAGCGCCTTCCGGGGGAATCGGGGAGCTGTTTTTT	CASSEAPSGGIGELFF
-	TRBV5-5	TRBJ2-3	TRBD2	TGTGCCAGCACTCGACTAGCGGGGGCCAGCACAGATACGCAGTATTTT	CASTRLAGASTDTQYF
-	TRBV9	TRBJ1-6	-	TGTGCCAGCAGCGCGCAGGGTGATTCACCCCTCCACTTT	CASSAQGDSPLHF
-	TRBV5-1	TRBJ1-1	TRBD1	TGCGCCAGCAGCTTCGGCAGGGGGCTGAACACTGAAGCTTTCTTT	CASSFGRGLNTEAFF
-	TRBV20-1	TRBJ1-3	-	TGCAGTGCCCTTGGAAACACCATATATTTT	CSALGNTIYF
-	TRBV5-4	TRBJ2-1	TRBD2	TGTGCCAGCAGCCGAACTAGCGGGGGCGTAAGCTCCTACAATGAGCAGTTCTTC	CASSRTSGGVSSYNEQFF
-	TRBV18	TRBJ1-1	-	TGTGCCAGCTCACCAACACCCACTGAAGCTTTCTTT	CASSPTPTEAFF
-	TRBV3-1/TRBV3-2	TRBJ2-2	TRBD2	TGTGCCAGCAGCCAGCGGGGACTAGGCCTCACCGGGGAGCTGTTTTTT	CASSQRGLGLTGELFF
-	TRBV10-3	TRBJ1-2	-	TGTGCCATCAGTAGGGACATCTCCTCCGAATATGGCTACACCTTC	CAISRDISSEYGYTF
few	TRBV3-1/TRBV3-2	TRBJ1-4	TRBD1	TGTGCCAGCAGCGCAACCGGGACAGGGGATGAAAAACTGTTTTTT	CASSATGTGDEKLFF
-	TRBV6-5	TRBJ2-7	TRBD1	TGTGCCAGCAGTTACGGAGGACAGGGTGGGGAGCAGTACTTC	CASSYGGQGGEQYF
few	TRBV2	TRBJ1-1	-	TGTGCCAGCAGTGCCAAGCTAGTGAACACTGAAGCTTTCTTT	CASSAKLVNTEAFF
-	TRBV5-4	TRBJ2-3	TRBD2	TGTGCCAGCAGCTTCATGCTAGCGGGGGGGAGGGATACGCAGTATTTT	CASSFMLAGGRDTQYF
-	TRBV2	TRBJ2-1	-	TGTGCCAGCAGCCTTAGCTCGTCGTACAATGAGCAGTTCTTC	CASSLSSSYNEQFF
-	TRBV30	TRBJ2-3	TRBD2	TGTGCCTGGAGTGTACAGCGGACTAGCTCGATCACAGATACGCAGTATTTT	CAWSVQRTSSITDTQYF
-	TRBV4-1	TRBJ1-5	-	TGCGCCAGCAGCCAAGCCGGGACACTCCTAAGTTGGCAGCCCCAGCATTTT	CASSQAGTLLSWQPQHF
-	TRBV18	TRBJ1-2	TRBD1	TGTGCCAGCTCACTTTCCCTGACAGGGGGCGAAGGACATGGCTACACCTTC	CASSLSLTGGEGHGYTF
-	TRBV11-2	TRBJ2-2	TRBD1	TGTGCCAGCAGCTTAGGCAGGGGGACGGGCACCGGGGAGCTGTTTTTT	CASSLGRGTGTGELFF
once	TRBV10-3	TRBJ1-1	-	TGTGCCATCAGTCCCCTAAGTGGTAACACTGAAGCTTTCTTT	CAISPLSGNTEAFF
-	TRBV2	TRBJ2-5	-	TGTGCCAGCAGTGAAGTGACGGGCGGGGAGACCCAGTACTTC	CASSEVTGGETQYF
-	TRBV5-1	TRBJ2-1	TRBD2	TGCGCCAGCAGCTTGGCCGCGCGGGGGGCCTCCAATGAGCAGTTCTTC	CASSLAARGASNEQFF
-	TRBV6-5	TRBJ1-5	-	TGTGCCAGCAGTCGTTTGAATCAGCCCCAGCATTTT	CASSRLNQPQHF
-	TRBV6-1	TRBJ1-3	-	TGTGCCAGCAGTGGCTATATTCGTCAGGGGAACTCTGGAAACACCATATATTTT	CASSGYIRQGNSGNTIYF
-	TRBV3-1/TRBV3-2	TRBJ2-5	-	TGTGCCAGCAGCCCTCCCTATTTCGAAGAGACCCAGTACTTC	CASSPPYFEETQYF
-	TRBV19	TRBJ2-3	-	TGTGCCAGTACCTCCGGGACACTGGGCACAGATACGCAGTATTTT	CASTSGTLGTDTQYF
-	TRBV5-1	TRBJ2-3	TRBD2	TGCGCCAGCAGCTTTAGCGGGGGGGATTCCACAGATACGCAGTATTTT	CASSFSGGDSTDTQYF
-	TRBV29-1	TRBJ1-1	TRBD1	TGCAGCGCCGGGACAGTGAACACTGAAGCTTTCTTT	CSAGTVNTEAFF
-	TRBV10-2	TRBJ2-2	TRBD2	TGCGCCAGCACCGGGGGGGTAGCGGGGGGTAACACCGGGGAGCTGTTTTTT	CASTGGVAGGNTGELFF
few	TRBV5-1	TRBJ1-1	TRBD1	TGCGCCAGCAGCCCTGGACAGGGTGGGACTGAAGCTTTCTTT	CASSPGQGGTEAFF
-	TRBV6-4	TRBJ1-6	-	TGTGCCAGCACTGGCAGGGGTGATTCACCCCTCCACTTT	CASTGRGDSPLHF
-	TRBV19	TRBJ1-4	TRBD1	TGTGCCAGTAACGGACAGGGGGAGAATGAAAAACTGTTTTTT	CASNGQGENEKLFF
-	TRBV12-5	TRBJ1-2	-	TGTGCTAGTGGTTTGGGTCGGGGTGGTAATGGCTACACCTTC	CASGLGRGGNGYTF
-	TRBV20-1	TRBJ1-2	TRBD1	TGCAGTGCCCCCAGGGGGAATGGCTACACCTTC	CSAPRGNGYTF
-	TRBV28	TRBJ1-6	-	TGTGCCAGCAGTTTGGTCGGCTCCTATAATTCACCCCTCCACTTT	CASSLVGSYNSPLHF
-	TRBV24-1	TRBJ1-5	TRBD1	TGTGCCACCAGTGACGCGCCGGGACAGGGATTGAGCAATCAGCCCCAGCATTTT	CATSDAPGQGLSNQPQHF
-	TRBV3-1/TRBV3-2	TRBJ2-1	-	TGTGCCAGCAGCCAAGGGACAGCCAACAATGAGCAGTTCTTC	CASSQGTANNEQFF
-	TRBV5-1	TRBJ1-1	TRBD1	TGCGCCAGCAGCTTGAGACAGGGAGGCACTGAAGCTTTCTTT	CASSLRQGGTEAFF
-	TRBV24-1	TRBJ2-3	TRBD1	TGTGCCACCAGTGCAATGGACAGGCTTGGGGCCACAGATACGCAGTATTTT	CATSAMDRLGATDTQYF
once	TRBV24-1	TRBJ1-3	-	TGTGCCACCAGCTCAGGGAACTCTGGAAACACCATATATTTT	CATSSGNSGNTIYF
-	TRBV18	TRBJ2-7	-	TGTGCCAGCTCCACCGGAGATTACGAGCAGTACTTC	CASSTGDYEQYF
-	TRBV9	TRBJ1-6	-	TGTGCCAGCAGCGCGGGGGATAAACCCCTCCACTTT	CASSAGDKPLHF
-	TRBV5-1	TRBJ1-3	-	TGCGCCAGCAGCTTGACGGGACAATCCTCTGGAAACACCATATATTTT	CASSLTGQSSGNTIYF
-	TRBV18	TRBJ1-1	-	TGTGCCAGCTCACCACCGGGGGCCTATGGACAGCCCAGTGAAGCTTTCTTT	CASSPPGAYGQPSEAFF
-	TRBV28	TRBJ1-2	-	TGTGCCAGCAAGTCAGGGGCCTATGGCTACACCTTC	CASKSGAYGYTF
-	TRBV2	TRBJ1-4	-	TGTGCCAGCAGGAGGGTGCAGGAAAAACTGTTTTTT	CASRRVQEKLFF
once	TRBV19	TRBJ1-5	-	TGTGCCAGTAGTATAGGCGGCAGAAGCAATCAGCCCCAGCATTTT	CASSIGGRSNQPQHF
-	TRBV23-1	TRBJ1-6	-	TGCGCCAGCAGTCCTCCAGGGCAGAGCTCCTATAATTCACCCCTCCACTTT	CASSPPGQSSYNSPLHF
-	TRBV5-1	TRBJ1-1	-	TGCGCCAGCAGCTTGGTTCAGGGATTCGTCACTGAAGCTTTCTTT	CASSLVQGFVTEAFF
-	TRBV15	TRBJ1-3	-	TGTGCCACCAGCAGAGGGCGGCAGGGCGGAAACACCATATATTTT	CATSRGRQGGNTIYF
-	TRBV19	TRBJ1-2	-	TGTGCCAGTAGTTCGCGGGCCAGGGGCTTGGTTGACGGCTACACCTTC	CASSSRARGLVDGYTF
-	TRBV5-1	TRBJ2-7	-	TGCGCCAGCAGCCGCGGGGACGGAGCCTACGAGCAGTACTTC	CASSRGDGAYEQYF